The entry that follows covers one T cell receptor beta chain sequence. The data belong to a study of T-cell reconstitution after alpha-beta-depleted transplantation in children. The CDR3 loop spans 18 amino acids. Germline CDR1 is SGHRS and CDR2 is YFSETQ. Trimming cost V 0 bases and J 3 bases; bases outside gene matches: 6. Unique molecular identifiers were incorporated during preparation of the TCRbeta library. TCRdb independently ran MiXCR on the PCR reads; one entry per CDR3 protein. The table records approximately 340,000 distinct CDR3 sequences, 10% of them present only once. The sample in question was PBMCs from the stem cell graft donor, obtained from the stem cell graft. The clonotype was recovered from a human donor who donated a stem cell graft to a child with acute lymphoblastic leukemia. The rearrangement uses TRBV5-1 and TRBJ2-4; 13 bases map to TRBD2. In DNA, the CDR3 is TGCGCCAGCAGCTTGGACGTAGGACTAGCGGGAGACAAAAACATTCAGTACTTC. Its translation: CASSLDVGLAGDKNIQYF.